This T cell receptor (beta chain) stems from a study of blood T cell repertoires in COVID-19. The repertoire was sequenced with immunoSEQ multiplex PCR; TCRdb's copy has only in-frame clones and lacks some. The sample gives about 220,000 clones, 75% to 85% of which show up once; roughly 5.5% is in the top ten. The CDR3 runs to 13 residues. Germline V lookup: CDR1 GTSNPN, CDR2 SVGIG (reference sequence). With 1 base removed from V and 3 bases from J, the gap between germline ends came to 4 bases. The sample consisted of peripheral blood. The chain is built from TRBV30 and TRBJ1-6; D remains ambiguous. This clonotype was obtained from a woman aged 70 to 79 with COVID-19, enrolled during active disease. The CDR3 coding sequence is TGTGCCTGGAGTGGCGGCTATAATTCACCCCTCCACTTT. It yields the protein CAWSGGYNSPLHF.